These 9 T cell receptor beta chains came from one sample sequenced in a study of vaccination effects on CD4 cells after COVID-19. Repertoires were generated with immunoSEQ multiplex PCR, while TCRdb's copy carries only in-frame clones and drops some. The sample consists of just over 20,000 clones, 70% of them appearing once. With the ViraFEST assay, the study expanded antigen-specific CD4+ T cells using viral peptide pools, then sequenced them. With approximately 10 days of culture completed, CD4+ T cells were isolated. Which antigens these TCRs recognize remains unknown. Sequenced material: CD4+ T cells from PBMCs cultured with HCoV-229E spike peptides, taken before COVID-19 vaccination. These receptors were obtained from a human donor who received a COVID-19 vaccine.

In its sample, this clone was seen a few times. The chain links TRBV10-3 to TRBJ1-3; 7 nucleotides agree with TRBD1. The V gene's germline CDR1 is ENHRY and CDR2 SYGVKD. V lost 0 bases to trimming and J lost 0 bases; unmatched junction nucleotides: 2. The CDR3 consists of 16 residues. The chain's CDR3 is CAISESAGGSGNTIYF. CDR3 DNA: TGTGCCATCAGTGAGTCGGCAGGGGGCTCTGGAAACACCATATATTTT.

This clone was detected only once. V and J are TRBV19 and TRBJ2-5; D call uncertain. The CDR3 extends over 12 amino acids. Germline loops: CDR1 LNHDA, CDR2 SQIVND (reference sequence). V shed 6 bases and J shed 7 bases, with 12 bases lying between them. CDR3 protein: CASSESSGTQYF. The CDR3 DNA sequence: TGTGCCAGTAGCGAAAGCAGTGGGACCCAGTACTTC.

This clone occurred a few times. The CDR3, as DNA: TGTGCCAGCAGCTGGGCCGGGACAGGGGTTCGTACTGAAGCTTTCTTT. It is translated as CASSWAGTGVRTEAFF. This rearrangement joins TRBV5-8 to TRBJ1-1; 10 nucleotides line up with TRBD1. With 3 bases clipped from V and 5 bases from J, the junction kept 10 bases outside the gene matches. Per the germline V gene, CDR1 is SGHTS and CDR2 is YDEGEE. CDR3 size: 16 residues.

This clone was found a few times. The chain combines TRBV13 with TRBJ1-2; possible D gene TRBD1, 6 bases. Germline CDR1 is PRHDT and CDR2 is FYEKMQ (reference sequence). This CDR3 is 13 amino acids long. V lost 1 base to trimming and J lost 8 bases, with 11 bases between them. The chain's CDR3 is CASSLVGAPGYTF. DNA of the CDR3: TGTGCCAGCAGCTTAGTGGGGGCCCCCGGCTACACCTTC.

The CDR3 region is CASSQLQETQYF. CDR3 coding DNA: TGTGCCAGCAGCCAATTGCAAGAGACCCAGTACTTC. The chain uses TRBV6-5 and TRBJ2-5; D remains ambiguous. The CDR3 is 12 amino acids. The germline V gene has CDR1 MNHEY and CDR2 SVGAGI. V lost 6 bases and J 2 bases, leaving 7 bases between the germline ends.

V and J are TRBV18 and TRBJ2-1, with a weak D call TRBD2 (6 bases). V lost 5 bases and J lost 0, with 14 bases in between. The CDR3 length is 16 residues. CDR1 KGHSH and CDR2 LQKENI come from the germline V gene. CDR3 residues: CASSARRELSYNEQFF. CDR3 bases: TGTGCCAGCTCAGCTCGGAGGGAGCTCTCCTACAATGAGCAGTTCTTC.

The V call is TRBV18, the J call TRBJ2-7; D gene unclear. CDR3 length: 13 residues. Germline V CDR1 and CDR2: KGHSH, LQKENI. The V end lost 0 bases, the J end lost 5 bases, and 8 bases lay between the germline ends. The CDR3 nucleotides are TGTGCCAGCTCACCACCGAGTTCAAACGAGCAGTACTTC. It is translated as CASSPPSSNEQYF.

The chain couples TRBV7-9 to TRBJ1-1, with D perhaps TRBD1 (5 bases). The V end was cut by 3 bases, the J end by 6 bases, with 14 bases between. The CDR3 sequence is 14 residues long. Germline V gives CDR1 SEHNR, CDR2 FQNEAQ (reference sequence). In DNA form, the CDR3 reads TGTGCCAGCAGCTTCCCGGAGGGGAGAGCTGAAGCTTTCTTT. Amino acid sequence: CASSFPEGRAEAFF.

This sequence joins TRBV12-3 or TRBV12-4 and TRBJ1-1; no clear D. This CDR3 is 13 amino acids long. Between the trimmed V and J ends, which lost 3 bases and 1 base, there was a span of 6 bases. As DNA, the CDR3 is TGTGCCAGCAGTTTCAGAACGAACACTGAAGCTTTCTTT. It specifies CASSFRTNTEAFF.